This paragraph covers one T cell receptor (beta chain) sequence. Measured with immunoSEQ multiplex PCR; TCRdb has only the in-frame clones, and not every one. The sample contains roughly 560,000 clones, about four fifths of which appear only once. The germline V gene encodes CDR1 MGHRA and CDR2 YSYEKL. The CDR3 sequence is 15 residues long. Trimming took 1 base from V and 6 from J, leaving 13 bases between them. This entry belongs to a study of shared T cell receptors in the human thymus. The same sample was also studied in work on human thymus T cells.

What was sequenced was thymocytes. The origin of this receptor is a boy in the first two years of life with a congenital heart defect. The V and J genes are TRBV4-1 and TRBJ2-1; the D gene is possibly TRBD2 (7 bases). The CDR3 reads CASSQGRGAGNEQFF. DNA of the CDR3: TGCGCCAGCAGCCAAGGCCGGGGGGCGGGCAATGAGCAGTTCTTC.